This is a list of T cell receptor beta chains from one sample in a study of T-cell reconstitution after alpha-beta-depleted transplantation in children. TCRdb recomputed calls from the PCR reads with MiXCR, one row per CDR3 protein. The table records about 210,000 distinct CDR3 sequences, approximately 17% of them present only once. Sequencing used PBMCs, mostly from graft donor cells, obtained 360 days after TCRalphabeta/CD19-depleted stem cell transplant. The source is a male patient aged 2-10 years who had a stem cell transplant for acute lymphoblastic leukemia, so the T cells may come from the graft donor. The conserved cysteine and the conserved F or W are not part of the CDR3 here.

j_gene: TRBJ2-7
v_gene: TRBV28
CDR3aa: ASRFQGTEQY

j_gene: TRBJ1-2
v_gene: TRBV12-3/TRBV12-4
CDR3aa: ASTLDRANYGYT

j_gene: TRBJ1-2
v_gene: TRBV10-3
CDR3aa: AISDERVSVQGGGARIYVGYT

j_gene: TRBJ2-5
v_gene: TRBV4-2
CDR3aa: ASSPYRGQETQY

j_gene: TRBJ1-1
v_gene: TRBV5-4
CDR3aa: ASSLGVREGSEAF

j_gene: TRBJ1-3
v_gene: TRBV4-1
CDR3aa: ASSQVWESRNSGNTIY

j_gene: TRBJ2-4
v_gene: TRBV20-1
CDR3aa: SARVAGSPILLAKNIQY

j_gene: TRBJ1-1
v_gene: TRBV7-2
CDR3aa: ASSLVVPALNTEAF

j_gene: TRBJ2-1
v_gene: TRBV12-3/TRBV12-4
CDR3aa: ASSLALAPDLSYNEQF

j_gene: TRBJ1-1
v_gene: TRBV3-1
CDR3aa: ASSPDRGTEAF

j_gene: TRBJ2-2
v_gene: TRBV5-1
CDR3aa: ASSATGLPLELF

j_gene: TRBJ2-3
v_gene: TRBV12-3/TRBV12-4
CDR3aa: ASMGQGSTDTQY

j_gene: TRBJ1-1
v_gene: TRBV10-3
CDR3aa: AIQGTDTEAF

j_gene: TRBJ2-7
v_gene: TRBV19
CDR3aa: AILSGDLYEQY

j_gene: TRBJ2-1
v_gene: TRBV12-3/TRBV12-4
CDR3aa: ASNPQGTGLNEQF

j_gene: TRBJ2-1
v_gene: TRBV20-1
CDR3aa: SARDQEGSGIEQF

j_gene: TRBJ1-2
v_gene: TRBV16
CDR3aa: ASSQIQPSPGYT

j_gene: TRBJ1-5
v_gene: TRBV7-2
CDR3aa: ASSLEVSGGQPQH

j_gene: TRBJ2-7
v_gene: TRBV7-8
CDR3aa: ASSFIWTSAIYEQY

j_gene: TRBJ2-7
v_gene: TRBV11-2
CDR3aa: ASSLRDGSYEQY

j_gene: TRBJ2-7
v_gene: TRBV6-1
CDR3aa: ASTLTSGSSYEQY

j_gene: TRBJ2-1
v_gene: TRBV29-1
CDR3aa: SVEDLRQRTYNEQF

j_gene: TRBJ2-7
v_gene: TRBV5-1
CDR3aa: ASSSSTSSYEQY

j_gene: TRBJ1-2
v_gene: TRBV5-1
CDR3aa: ASSLQTGSYT

j_gene: TRBJ2-5
v_gene: TRBV29-1
CDR3aa: SVVGTQY

j_gene: TRBJ1-1
v_gene: TRBV7-2
CDR3aa: ASSLSWNTEAF

j_gene: TRBJ2-5
v_gene: TRBV20-1
CDR3aa: SAGTTLAGVGGTQY

j_gene: TRBJ2-7
v_gene: TRBV20-1
CDR3aa: SSSVASEVYEQY

j_gene: TRBJ2-1
v_gene: TRBV5-4
CDR3aa: ASSWGPNNEQF

j_gene: TRBJ2-7
v_gene: TRBV5-1
CDR3aa: ASSLAAEYEQY

j_gene: TRBJ2-6
v_gene: TRBV7-3
CDR3aa: ASRPNGANVLT